Listed below are T cell receptor beta chains from one sample, sequenced in a study of monozygotic twins with inflammatory bowel disease. TCRdb reprocessed the 5' RACE reads and stores each CDR3 protein as one record, lacking DNA. This listing includes about 440,000 distinct CDR3 sequences. Sequencing was done on a sample of blood. These receptor sequences come from a human donor with ulcerative colitis or Crohn's disease, or a healthy co-twin of an affected twin (not recorded which). Both conserved end residues are part of each CDR3.

>TRBV5-6|TRBJ1-3
CASSLRTPGNTIYF
>TRBV3-1|TRBJ2-5
CASSQDDILAGAPRETQYF
>TRBV20-1|TRBJ1-1
CSAGRGLDTEAFF
>TRBV20-1|TRBJ2-3
CSALAGDLDTQYF
>TRBV5-1|TRBJ2-1
CASSLEASGGYNEQFF
>TRBV5-6|TRBJ2-1
CASSPGFPSYNEQFF
>TRBV11-2|TRBJ2-1
CASSFLGPQRHNEQFF
>TRBV2|TRBJ2-1
CASNVKANEQFF
>TRBV18|TRBJ2-7
CASSLGTVLYEQYF
>TRBV5-1|TRBJ2-1
CASSRDRGEQFF
>TRBV5-6|TRBJ2-5
CASSSLDRAGETQYF
>TRBV20-1|TRBJ1-1
CSAGGGGQGATEAFF
>TRBV7-3|TRBJ2-3
CASSFGGGADAQYF
>TRBV10-3|TRBJ2-5
CAISESGGSQTQYF
>TRBV6-2/TRBV6-3|TRBJ2-2
CASNHHSGPNTGELFF
>TRBV29-1|TRBJ2-7
CSVVTGTVLEQYF
>TRBV10-3|TRBJ1-2
CAISEGDGSYGYTF
>TRBV7-9|TRBJ2-7
CASSSIGDYSYEQYF
>TRBV5-1|TRBJ2-7
CASTVRRNEQYF
>TRBV29-1|TRBJ2-2
CSVEGQGAVGELFF
>TRBV7-2|TRBJ1-2
CASEQGFPYGYTF
>TRBV5-6|TRBJ1-1
CASGLGFRENYMNTEAFF
>TRBV5-1|TRBJ1-2
CASSLGSGTGDGYTF
>TRBV20-1|TRBJ2-7
CSASPLGDLYEQYF
>TRBV5-1|TRBJ2-1
CASSLVPGGDYNEQFF
>TRBV11-2|TRBJ1-4
CASTRGGLNEKLFF
>TRBV7-2|TRBJ2-7
CASSPVPLYEQYF
>TRBV14|TRBJ2-3
CASSQERAGGGLGTDTQYF
>TRBV27|TRBJ1-4
CASSLSGYNEKLFF
>TRBV5-1|TRBJ2-4
CASSLAVRTENIQYF
>TRBV2|TRBJ2-2
CASSEQLITGELFF
>TRBV28|TRBJ1-4
CASVSYRGEKLFF
>TRBV11-3|TRBJ2-1
CASSLGYGSGGGNNEQFF
>TRBV5-1|TRBJ2-2
CASSLGPPNPGELFF
>TRBV5-6|TRBJ1-3
CASSLVFSGNTIYF
>TRBV12-3/TRBV12-4|TRBJ1-5
CASRRGVQPQHF
>TRBV27|TRBJ2-2
CASSLFEGTGELFF
>TRBV20-1|TRBJ2-7
CSGQSGDEQYF
>TRBV5-5|TRBJ2-3
CASSWGLAGDTDTQYF
>TRBV6-2/TRBV6-3|TRBJ2-3
CASSYSPGRSTDTQYF
>TRBV6-1|TRBJ1-2
CASSESGQRGYTF
>TRBV5-1|TRBJ1-1
CASSPQVRAEAFF
>TRBV12-3/TRBV12-4|TRBJ2-7
CASSLVPGLGEQYF
>TRBV5-6|TRBJ2-1
CASSPNRDAFHF
>TRBV7-9|TRBJ2-5
CASSLNVGTQYF
>TRBV7-9|TRBJ2-7
CASSLVRGDLNF
>TRBV11-2|TRBJ2-1
CASSFSLSGGGSQFF
>TRBV20-1|TRBJ2-3
CSASLAGAEPQYF
>TRBV18|TRBJ2-7
CASSPRLAENSEQYF
>TRBV2|TRBJ2-1
CASSLWESYNEQFF
>TRBV20-1|TRBJ2-2
CSAVYGGSTGELFF
>TRBV7-2|TRBJ2-5
CASSHSGVPETQYF
>TRBV5-1|TRBJ2-2
CASSADREKGELFF
>TRBV11-3|TRBJ2-3
CASSRQITDTQYF
>TRBV19|TRBJ1-2
CASSMVQGADGYTF
>TRBV3-1|TRBJ2-3
CASSQDGSGRGTDTQYF
>TRBV27|TRBJ2-7
CASSLGAGDSYEQYF